The 23 T cell receptor beta chains listed next were all sequenced from one sample in a study of T cell responses to AZD1222 COVID-19 vaccine. The method was immunoSEQ multiplex PCR; TCRdb's version includes in-frame clones alone and lacks a portion of them. The profile covers around 150,000 clones, with 84% appearing a single time and roughly 4.3% taken by the ten largest. The specimen comprised peripheral blood, sampled on day 0 of AZD1222 vaccination. These receptors came from an adult in good health.

The chain couples TRBV3-1 (or the pseudogene TRBV3-2) to TRBJ1-5, with D maybe TRBD1 (6 bases). There are 17 residues in the CDR3. Germline CDR1 reads LGHDT; CDR2 reads YNNKEL (reference sequence). The V end was cut by 1 base, the J end by 1 base, with 14 bases between. The CDR3 region has the DNA TGTGCCAGCAGCCAAGGAATTGACAGGCGAAGCAATCAGCCCCAGCATTTT. Translating it yields CASSQGIDRRSNQPQHF.

This clone was detected a few times. The chain joins TRBV2 to TRBJ1-1; 8 nucleotides line up with TRBD1. The CDR3 sequence is 16 residues long. CDR1 is SNHLY and CDR2 is FYNNEI in the germline V gene. Trimming took 3 bases from V and 6 from J; bases not matched to a gene: 12. This CDR3 is CASSEAGGVARSEAFF. In nucleotides, the CDR3 is TGTGCCAGCAGTGAGGCAGGGGGCGTTGCTAGGTCTGAAGCTTTCTTT.

The CDR3 sequence is CASSISFQPQHF. The CDR3 coding sequence is TGTGCCAGTAGTATTAGCTTTCAGCCCCAGCATTTT. The chain employs TRBV19 and TRBJ1-5; D unresolved. V lost 3 bases and J 6 bases, leaving 6 bases between the germline ends. CDR3 length: 12 amino acids. CDR1 is LNHDA, CDR2 SQIVND, per germline (reference sequence). Full variable domain (rest looked up from reference TRBV19 and TRBJ1-5): DGGITQSPKYLFRKEGQNVTLSCEQNLNHDAMYWYRQDPGQGLRLIYYSQIVNDFQKGDIAEGYSVSREKKESFPLTVTSAQKNPTAFYLCASSISFQPQHFGDGTRLSIL.

The rearrangement uses TRBV2 and TRBJ1-2, with 7 bases matching TRBD1. Trimming at V came to 1 base and at J to 4 bases, leaving 9 bases not matched to a gene. The CDR3 is made up of 16 amino acids. Germline CDR1 reads SNHLY; CDR2 reads FYNNEI. CDR3: CASSEGGGGGGYGYTF. In nucleotides, the CDR3 is TGTGCCAGCAGTGAAGGAGGAGGGGGCGGCGGCTATGGCTACACCTTC.

V gene TRBV9 combines with J gene TRBJ1-1; D is unresolved. This CDR3 comprises 16 residues. Trimming pared 0 bases from V and 3 bases from J, leaving 15 bases between. CDR1 SGDLS and CDR2 YYNGEE come from the germline V gene. CDR3 sequence: CASSVEVGERYTEAFF. CDR3 sequence (DNA): TGTGCCAGCAGCGTAGAAGTGGGAGAGAGATACACTGAAGCTTTCTTT.

V usage is TRBV9 and J usage is TRBJ2-3; 12 nucleotides align to TRBD2. V dropped 0 bases and J dropped 3; count of bases not matched to a gene: 5. Germline V CDR1 and CDR2: SGDLS, YYNGEE. CDR3 size: 17 residues. CDR3 in DNA: TGTGCCAGCAGCGTAGCTCTAGCGGGGGGGCTTACAGATACGCAGTATTTT. Protein sequence: CASSVALAGGLTDTQYF.

The V gene is TRBV9, the J gene TRBJ2-3; D perhaps matches TRBD2 (6 bases). CDR1 SGDLS and CDR2 YYNGEE come from the germline V gene. The CDR3 loop spans 17 amino acids. Trimming removed 4 bases from V and 5 bases from J, with 23 bases in between. The CDR3 loop is CASSPTLGLSLGDTQYF. As DNA, the CDR3 is TGTGCCAGCAGCCCTACCCTGGGACTCTCTCTTGGAGATACGCAGTATTTT.

The gene calls are TRBV27 and TRBJ1-1, with D uncertain. CDR1 is MNHEY, CDR2 SMNVEV, per germline (reference sequence). The CDR3 length is 17 residues. The germline V and J ends were trimmed by 2 bases and 1 base, with 17 bases remaining between them. The CDR3 is CASSLLSPRTENTEAFF. The CDR3 bases are TGTGCCAGCAGTTTACTGTCGCCCCGGACCGAGAACACTGAAGCTTTCTTT.

V and J are TRBV29-1 and TRBJ1-4, with a possible D match to TRBD1 (5 bases). The CDR3 extends over 11 amino acids. Trimming removed 6 bases at V and 13 bases at J, with 15 bases between. Germline values: CDR1 SQVTM, CDR2 ANQGSEA. The chain's CDR3 is CSVFDSPLLFF. CDR3 in DNA: TGCAGCGTATTCGACAGTCCCTTACTGTTTTTT.

This chain joins TRBV11-1 and TRBJ2-3, with TRBD1 matching 11 bases. Germline V gives CDR1 SGHAT, CDR2 FQDESV (reference sequence). With V trimmed by 6 bases and J by 5 bases, 7 bases remained unmatched. This CDR3 has 15 amino acids. CDR3 region: CASRGDRGFGDTQYF. In nucleotides, the CDR3 is TGTGCCAGCAGGGGGGACAGGGGGTTCGGAGATACGCAGTATTTT.

In nucleotides, the CDR3 is TGTGCCAGCAGTTACTCGACTCACGGGGCCCAGCATTTT. Amino acids: CASSYSTHGAQHF. The chain couples TRBV6-5 to TRBJ1-5; D unclear. CDR3 length equals 13 residues. Germline assignment: CDR1 MNHEY and CDR2 SVGAGI. V was trimmed by 0 bases and J by 11 bases, leaving 11 bases between them.

The V gene is TRBV7-9, the J gene TRBJ1-2; TRBD1 agrees at 10 bases. The CDR3 covers 14 residues. Unmatched junction bases numbered 9, after V lost 6 bases and J lost 8 bases. Germline CDR1 is SEHNR and CDR2 is FQNEAQ (reference sequence). The CDR3 loop reads CASSQTGGVWGYTF. DNA of the CDR3: TGTGCCAGCAGTCAGACAGGGGGCGTGTGGGGCTACACCTTC.

This clone was counted between two and nine times. The chain is built from TRBV7-6 and TRBJ2-6, with D tentatively TRBD1 or TRBD2 (5 bases each). V lost 1 base and J 0 bases, leaving 10 bases between the germline ends. Germline CDR1 reads SGHVS; CDR2 reads FNYEAQ. The CDR3 consists of 17 residues. CDR3 coding DNA: TGTGCCAGCAGCTTAGTCGGGACCCCCTCTGGGGCCAACGTCCTGACTTTC. This codes for CASSLVGTPSGANVLTF.

Many counts were recorded for this clone. This chain uses TRBV10-3 with TRBJ1-6, with 10 bases that match TRBD1. J was trimmed by 0 bases and V by 6 bases; bases with no gene match: 8. Germline V gene lookup returns CDR1 ENHRY and CDR2 SYGVKD. The CDR3 totals 18 residues. The CDR3 protein is CAIRDPGQGSSYNSPLHF. The CDR3 DNA sequence: TGTGCCATCAGGGACCCGGGACAGGGGAGCTCCTATAATTCACCCCTCCACTTT.

The chain has TRBV24-1 and TRBJ2-1, with D possibly matching TRBD1 (7 bases). CDR1 is KGHDR and CDR2 is SFDVKD in the germline V gene. Trimming stripped 6 bases from V and 5 bases from J, with 13 bases between. The length of the CDR3 is 14 residues. CDR3 in amino acids: CATSRTGEDNEQFF. In DNA form, the CDR3 reads TGTGCCACCAGTCGAACAGGGGAGGACAATGAGCAGTTCTTC.

As DNA, the CDR3 is TGTGCCAGCAGTCAAGGAGGGGGGCCGAGCACTGAAGCTTTCTTT. Translating it yields CASSQGGGPSTEAFF. The V gene is TRBV28, the J gene TRBJ1-1; D may be TRBD1 (6 bases). The CDR3 is made up of 15 amino acids. Per the germline V gene, CDR1 is MDHEN and CDR2 is SYDVKM. Deletions cut 5 bases from V and 4 bases from J, with 17 bases between.

The chain is built from TRBV5-5 and TRBJ1-1; no firm D call. Germline V lookup: CDR1 SGHKS, CDR2 YYEKEE (reference sequence). Trimming took off 1 base at V and 2 bases at J, with 6 bases between the two ends. The CDR3 runs 13 residues. The CDR3 region is CASSLIANTEAFF. The CDR3 DNA is TGTGCCAGCAGCTTGATAGCTAACACTGAAGCTTTCTTT.

The rearrangement links TRBV5-6 to TRBJ2-5; D unresolved. Germline CDR1 reads SGHDT; CDR2 reads YYEEEE. The V end was cut by 5 bases, the J end by 2 bases, with 13 bases between. The CDR3 sequence is 14 residues long. DNA of the CDR3: TGTGCCAGCAGTAGAATCGGAGTACAAGAGACCCAGTACTTC. Translating it yields CASSRIGVQETQYF.

This clone was counted once. The rearrangement uses TRBV5-1 and TRBJ2-2; 9 bases are shared with TRBD2. This CDR3 region has 16 residues. The V gene's germline CDR1 is SGHRS and CDR2 YFSETQ. The junction had 8 bases not matched to a gene; V was cut back by 2 bases and J by 6 bases. CDR3 protein: CASSFLGGGAAGELFF. CDR3 coding DNA: TGCGCCAGCAGCTTCTTGGGCGGGGGGGCCGCCGGGGAGCTGTTTTTT.

This clone showed up just once. This chain joins TRBV5-6 and TRBJ2-6; the D is unclear. This CDR3 contains 13 residues. The V end lost 3 bases, the J end lost 4 bases, and 5 bases lay between the germline ends. Germline lookup yields CDR1 SGHDT and CDR2 YYEEEE. The CDR3 loop reads CASSSRGANVLTF. CDR3 nucleotide sequence: TGTGCCAGCAGCTCTCGCGGGGCCAACGTCCTGACTTTC.

This clone was recorded once. The chain joins TRBV5-6 to TRBJ1-5, with TRBD1 matching 7 bases. The CDR3 length is 14 residues. Germline V gene data show CDR1 as SGHDT and CDR2 as YYEEEE. V lost 3 bases and J lost 5; bases outside the gene matches: 5. CDR3 sequence reads: CASSSTGRDQPQHF. The CDR3 region has the DNA TGTGCCAGCAGCTCGACAGGGAGGGATCAGCCCCAGCATTTT.

The rearrangement joins TRBV6-5 to TRBJ1-6, with D maybe TRBD1 (5 bases). This CDR3 contains 14 residues. Germline V lookup: CDR1 MNHEY, CDR2 SVGAGI. V shed 7 bases and J shed 7 bases, with 14 bases lying between them. Here the CDR3 reads CASTALGVNSPLHF. The DNA of the CDR3 is TGTGCCAGCACGGCCCTGGGGGTCAATTCACCCCTCCACTTT.

This chain links TRBV18 with TRBJ2-3, with D possibly matching TRBD1 (6 bases). V gave up 5 bases and J gave up 3 bases, with 15 bases separating them. CDR3 length equals 15 residues. The germline gives CDR1 KGHSH, CDR2 LQKENI. CDR3 region: CASSGGPPGTDTQYF. In DNA form, the CDR3 reads TGTGCCAGCTCAGGGGGCCCCCCAGGGACAGATACGCAGTATTTT.